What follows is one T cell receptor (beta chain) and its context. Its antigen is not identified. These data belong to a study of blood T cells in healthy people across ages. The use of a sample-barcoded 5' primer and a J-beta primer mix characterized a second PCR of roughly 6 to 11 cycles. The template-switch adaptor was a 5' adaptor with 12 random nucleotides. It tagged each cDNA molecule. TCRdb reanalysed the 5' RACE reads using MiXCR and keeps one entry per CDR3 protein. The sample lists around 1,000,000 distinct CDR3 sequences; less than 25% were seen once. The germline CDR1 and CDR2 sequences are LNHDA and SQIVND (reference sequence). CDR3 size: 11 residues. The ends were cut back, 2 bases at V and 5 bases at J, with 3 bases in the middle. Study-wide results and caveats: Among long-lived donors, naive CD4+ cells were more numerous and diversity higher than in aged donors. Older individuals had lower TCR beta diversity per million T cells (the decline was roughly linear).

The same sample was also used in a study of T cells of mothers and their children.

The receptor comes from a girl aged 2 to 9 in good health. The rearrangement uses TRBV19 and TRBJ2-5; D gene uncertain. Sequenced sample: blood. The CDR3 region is CASSIWETQYF. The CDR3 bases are TGTGCCAGTAGTATATGGGAGACCCAGTACTTC.